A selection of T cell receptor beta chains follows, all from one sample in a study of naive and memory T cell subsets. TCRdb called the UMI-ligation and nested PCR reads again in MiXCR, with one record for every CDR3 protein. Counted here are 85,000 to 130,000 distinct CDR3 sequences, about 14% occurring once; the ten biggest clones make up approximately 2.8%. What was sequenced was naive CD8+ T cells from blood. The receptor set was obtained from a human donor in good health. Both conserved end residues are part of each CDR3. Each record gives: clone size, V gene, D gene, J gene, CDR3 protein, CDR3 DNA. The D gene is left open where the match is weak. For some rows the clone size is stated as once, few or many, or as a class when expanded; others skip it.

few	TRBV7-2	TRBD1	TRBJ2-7	CASSRDSREQYF	TGTGCCAGCAGCCGGGACAGCAGAGAGCAGTACTTC
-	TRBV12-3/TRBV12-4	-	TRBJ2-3	CASSPTSGVSTDTQYF	TGTGCCAGCAGCCCCACCTCGGGGGTGAGCACAGATACGCAGTATTTT
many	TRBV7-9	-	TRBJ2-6	CASSPDGRANVLTF	TGTGCCAGCAGCCCGGACGGTAGGGCCAACGTCCTGACTTTC
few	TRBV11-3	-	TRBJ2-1	CASSLPWPGPRDNEQFF	TGTGCCAGCAGCTTACCCTGGCCGGGACCCAGGGACAATGAGCAGTTCTTC
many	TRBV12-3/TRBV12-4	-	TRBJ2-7	CASSLGPEQYF	TGTGCCAGCAGTTTGGGACCTGAGCAGTACTTC
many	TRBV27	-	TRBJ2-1	CASSLLGGGGNEQFF	TGTGCCAGCAGTTTATTGGGCGGTGGGGGCAATGAGCAGTTCTTC
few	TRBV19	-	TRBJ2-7	CASSALRLSQPGEQYF	TGTGCCAGTAGCGCCCTACGACTCTCCCAACCGGGGGAGCAGTACTTC
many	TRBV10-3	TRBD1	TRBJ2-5	CAISDPDRDQETQYF	TGTGCCATCAGTGACCCTGACAGGGACCAAGAGACCCAGTACTTC
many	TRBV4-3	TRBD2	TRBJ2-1	CASSQGAAGGYNEQFF	TGCGCCAGCAGCCAAGGGGCTGCGGGGGGATACAATGAGCAGTTCTTC
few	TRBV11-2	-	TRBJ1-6	CASSLIAESPLHF	TGTGCCAGCAGCTTAATTGCGGAATCACCCCTCCACTTT
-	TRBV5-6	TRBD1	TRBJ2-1	CASSLRSDRGDEQFF	TGTGCCAGCAGTCTCCGGTCCGACAGGGGCGATGAGCAGTTCTTC
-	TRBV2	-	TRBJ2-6	CAGHGANVLTF	TGTGCCGGTCACGGGGCCAACGTCCTGACTTTC
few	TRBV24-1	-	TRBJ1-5	CATNGRGHSNQPQHF	TGTGCCACCAATGGCAGGGGTCATAGCAATCAGCCCCAGCATTTT
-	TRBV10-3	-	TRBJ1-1	CAISAPTGHVEAFF	TGTGCCATCAGTGCCCCAACAGGGCACGTGGAAGCTTTCTTT
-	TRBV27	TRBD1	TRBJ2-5	CASRGDRAYQETQYF	TGTGCCAGCAGGGGGGACAGGGCGTACCAAGAGACCCAGTACTTC
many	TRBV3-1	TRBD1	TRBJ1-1	CASSHDRDTAPEAFF	TGTGCCAGCAGCCACGACAGGGATACAGCTCCAGAAGCTTTCTTT